The clone carrying this T cell receptor (gamma chain) has just a few counts. Its antigen is not identified. In the same sample, other DNA sequences code for this CDR3. This sample is drawn from a study of Vδ1+ human thymocytes. Study-level results: Unlike peripheral blood Vdelta1+ controls, thymic delta-chain sequences included 20% to 25% Vdelta2 and few Vdelta3. Thymic TRG and TRD repertoires appeared highly polyclonal, with Gaussian CDR3 length distributions.

Purity of the sorted Vdelta1+ thymocytes ranged from 98% to 99.6%. The template was reverse-transcribed extracted RNA. Multiplex PCR used pooled V-gene forward primers and a constant-region reverse primer to amplify CDR3s. TCRdb processed the multiplex PCR reads again with the CATT caller. The data contain 25,000 to 35,000 gamma-chain clones, 20% to 25% of them singletons. CDR1 GITISATS and CDR2 ISYDGTV come from the germline V gene (reference sequence). The CDR3 spans 13 residues. J gave up 7 bases and V 0 bases, and 6 bases lay outside the gene matches. The chain has TRGV9 and TRGJ1 or TRGJ2. Sequencing input: Vdelta1+ gamma-delta thymocytes from the thymus. The subset was: FACS-sorted CD3+ TCRalphabeta- TCRVdelta1+ TCRVdelta2- thymocytes. This TCR was recovered from a boy under two years old who had congenital heart surgery. CDR3 sequence (DNA): TGTGCCTTGTGGGAGGTGCTTCGGTATAAGAAACTCTTT. This encodes CALWEVLRYKKLF.